This TCR beta chain was sequenced for a study of T cell repertoires in Merkel cell carcinoma (dated by TCRdb to the late 2010s). Describing the broader study: Patients who had received intralesional immunotherapy or systemic immune checkpoint blockade prior to the biopsy were excluded. Tetramer sorting, cloning and paired TCR sequencing of expanded tumor-infiltrating lymphocytes were first used to define MCPyV-specific clonotypes. A diagnosis of MCPyV-positive Merkel cell carcinoma and successful in vitro expansion of tumor-infiltrating lymphocytes were required for inclusion.

Study subjects had biopsy-confirmed Merkel cell carcinoma that was MCPyV-positive, and every subject had positive serum antibodies to T-antigen. Genomic DNA was extracted from several adjacent 10-micron frozen tumor sections without any cell sorting or culture. Tumor biopsy tissue of roughly 5 x 5 x 5 mm was frozen in optimal cutting temperature compound. In the frozen biopsy, scout sections stained with hematoxylin and eosin confirmed abundant Merkel cell carcinoma and infiltrating cells. Concerning this clone: Its antigen is currently not known. No much larger clone exists at a distance of one base, and base qualities are not known.

The immunoSEQ assay was used for TRB CDR3 sequencing and data processing of tumor genomic DNA. TCRdb holds this immuneACCESS table with in-frame rearrangements only. Some clones are missing; in checked studies, unresolved V genes explain under half, and the rest has no known cause. Present in this sample are 15,000 or so clones, roughly 72% of which were seen just once. Approximately 17% of the sample is taken by the ten largest. V is clipped by 5 bases and J by 0 bases, and the sequence between their germline boundaries is 8 bases long. The CDR3, from cysteine to phenylalanine, totals 13 residues. The kept DNA is CDR3 alone, 39 bases in frame from the first base. Sequences SGHNT (CDR1) and YENEEA (CDR2) are obtained from the germline V gene. What the authors observed across the whole study: The study did not examine normal tissue biopsies.

The V and J segments used are TRBV11-3 and TRBJ2-7; a tentative D match to TRBD1 spans 6 bases. The sample consisted of tumor tissue. The clonotype originates from an adult with Merkel cell carcinoma. CDR3 loop: CASSPDSSYEQYF. In nucleotide form, the sequence is TGTGCCAGCAGCCCGGACAGCTCCTACGAGCAGTACTTC.